What follows are 4 T cell receptor beta chains derived from one specimen sequenced in a study of T cell changes during pregnancy in multiple sclerosis. Method: immunoSEQ multiplex PCR; TCRdb's copy keeps in-frame clones and lacks some. This table has approximately 70,000 clones, about 91% appearing once. The sample here was peripheral blood, taken in the second trimester of pregnancy. All receptors derive from a female donor in good health, enrolled as a control in a pregnancy study.

The rearrangement joins TRBV2 to TRBJ2-1; 8 nucleotides match TRBD2. Germline-derived CDR1 and CDR2 are SNHLY and FYNNEI. The CDR3 loop spans 15 amino acids. V gave up 3 bases and J gave up 6 bases; unmatched junction bases: 7. The CDR3 protein is CASSESRLASNEQFF. The CDR3 DNA is TGTGCCAGCAGTGAGTCCAGACTAGCGAGCAATGAGCAGTTCTTC.

The chain combines TRBV19 with TRBJ1-5; D possibly corresponds to TRBD1 (5 bases). V was trimmed by 7 bases and J by 0 bases, leaving 19 bases between them. The germline CDR1 and CDR2 sequences are LNHDA and SQIVND (reference sequence). The CDR3 contains 17 residues. The CDR3 bases are TGTGCCAGTACCCCTGGCCGACAGAGCTATAGCAATCAGCCCCAGCATTTT. This encodes CASTPGRQSYSNQPQHF.

The chain couples TRBV27 to TRBJ2-3; tentative D call: TRBD2 (5 bases). Trimming took off 0 bases at V and 1 base at J, with 5 bases between the two ends. The CDR3 covers 14 residues. Germline lookup yields CDR1 MNHEY and CDR2 SMNVEV (reference sequence). The DNA for the CDR3 is TGTGCCAGCAGTTTATCGCGGGGCACAGATACGCAGTATTTT. Its protein product is CASSLSRGTDTQYF.

This sequence joins TRBV6-1 and TRBJ2-7, with TRBD2 matching 9 bases. This CDR3 is 16 amino acids long. Trimming at V came to 1 base and at J to 1 base, leaving 5 bases not matched to a gene. Germline CDR1 MNHNS, CDR2 SASEGT. The CDR3: CASSEGWRGGSYEQYF. The CDR3 DNA reads as TGTGCCAGCAGTGAAGGCTGGCGGGGGGGATCCTACGAGCAGTACTTC.